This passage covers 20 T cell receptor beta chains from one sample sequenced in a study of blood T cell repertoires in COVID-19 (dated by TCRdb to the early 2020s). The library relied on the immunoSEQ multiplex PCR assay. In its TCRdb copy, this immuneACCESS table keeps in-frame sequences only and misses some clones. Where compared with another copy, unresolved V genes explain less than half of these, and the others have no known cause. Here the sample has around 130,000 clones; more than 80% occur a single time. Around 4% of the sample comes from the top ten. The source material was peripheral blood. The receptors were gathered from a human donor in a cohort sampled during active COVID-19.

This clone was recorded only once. CDR3 nucleotide sequence: TGCGCCAGCAGACAGACTAGCGGGAGGTCTCGGGAGACCCAGTACTTC. Translation: CASRQTSGRSRETQYF. The V call is TRBV5-1, the J call TRBJ2-5, with TRBD2 identical over 13 bases. The V and J ends lost 5 bases and 5 bases, in that order; junction bases with no gene match: 9. This CDR3 contains 16 residues. Germline CDR1 SGHRS, CDR2 YFSETQ.

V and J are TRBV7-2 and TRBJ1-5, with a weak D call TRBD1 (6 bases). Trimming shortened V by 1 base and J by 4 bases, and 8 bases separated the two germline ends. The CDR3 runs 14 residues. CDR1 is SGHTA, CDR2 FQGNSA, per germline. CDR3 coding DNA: TGTGCCAGCAGCTTAGTAGGACAGAATCAGCCCCAGCATTTT. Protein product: CASSLVGQNQPQHF.

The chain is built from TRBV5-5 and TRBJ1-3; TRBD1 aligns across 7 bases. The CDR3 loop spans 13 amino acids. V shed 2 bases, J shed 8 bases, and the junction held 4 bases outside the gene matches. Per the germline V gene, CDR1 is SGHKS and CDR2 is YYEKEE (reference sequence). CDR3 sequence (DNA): TGTGCCAGCAGCTTACAGGGGACGGACACCATATATTTT. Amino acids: CASSLQGTDTIYF.

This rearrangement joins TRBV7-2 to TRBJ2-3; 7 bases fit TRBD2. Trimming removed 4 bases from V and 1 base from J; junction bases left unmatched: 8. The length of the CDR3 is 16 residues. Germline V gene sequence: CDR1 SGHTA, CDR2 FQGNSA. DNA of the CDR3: TGTGCCAGCAGCTCCCTGGGTCTAGCGGGCACAGATACGCAGTATTTT. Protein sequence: CASSSLGLAGTDTQYF. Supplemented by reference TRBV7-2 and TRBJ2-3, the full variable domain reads GAGVSQSPSNKVTEKGKDVELRCDPISGHTALYWYRQSLGQGLEFLIYFQGNSAPDKSGLPSDRFSAERTGGSVSTLTIQRTQQEDSAVYLCASSSLGLAGTDTQYFGPGTRLTVL.

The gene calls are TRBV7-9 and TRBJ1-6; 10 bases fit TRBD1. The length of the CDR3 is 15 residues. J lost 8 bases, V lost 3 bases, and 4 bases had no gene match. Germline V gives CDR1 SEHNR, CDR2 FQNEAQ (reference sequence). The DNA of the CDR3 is TGTGCCAGCAGCTTTTGGGACAGGGGAGATTCACCCCTCCACTTT. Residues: CASSFWDRGDSPLHF. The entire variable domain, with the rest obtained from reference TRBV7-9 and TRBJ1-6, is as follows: DTGVSQNPRHKITKRGQNVTFRCDPISEHNRLYWYRQTLGQGPEFLTYFQNEAQLEKSRLLSDRFSAERPKGSFSTLEIQRTEQGDSAMYLCASSFWDRGDSPLHFGNGTRLTVT.

As DNA, the CDR3 is TGTGCCAGCATTCGCAGGGGGCAGGTGAACGGCTACACCTTC. Translating it yields CASIRRGQVNGYTF. This chain links TRBV2 with TRBJ1-2; 8 bases fit TRBD1. CDR1 is SNHLY, CDR2 FYNNEI, per germline. Trimming cost V 7 bases and J 8 bases; bases outside gene matches: 12. The CDR3 runs to 14 residues. Full variable domain (outside the CDR3, taken from reference TRBV2 and TRBJ1-2): EPEVTQTPSHQVTQMGQEVILRCVPISNHLYFYWYRQILGQKVEFLVSFYNNEISEKSEIFDDQFSVERPDGSNFTLKIRSTKLEDSAMYFCASIRRGQVNGYTFGSGTRLTVV.

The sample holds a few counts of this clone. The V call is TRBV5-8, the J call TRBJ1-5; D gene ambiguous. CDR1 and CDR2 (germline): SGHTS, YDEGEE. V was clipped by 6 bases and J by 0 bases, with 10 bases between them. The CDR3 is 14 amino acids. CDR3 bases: TGTGCCAGCACCGCAGTGTTTAGCAATCAGCCCCAGCATTTT. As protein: CASTAVFSNQPQHF.

This chain's CDR3 is CASTPQGYNQPQHF. For the CDR3, the DNA is TGTGCCAGCACCCCACAGGGCTACAATCAGCCCCAGCATTTT. The rearrangement links TRBV6-6 to TRBJ1-5; D is possibly TRBD1 (6 bases). This CDR3 region has 14 residues. The V and J ends lost 7 bases and 3 bases respectively, with 13 bases between them. Germline CDR1 MNHNY, CDR2 SVGAGI (reference sequence).

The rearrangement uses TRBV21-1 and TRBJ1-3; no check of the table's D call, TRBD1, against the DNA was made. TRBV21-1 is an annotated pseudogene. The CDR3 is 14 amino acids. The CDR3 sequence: CASRKRGFGNTIYF. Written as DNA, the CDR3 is TGTGCCAGCAGAAAAAGGGGGTTCGGAAACACCATATATTTT.

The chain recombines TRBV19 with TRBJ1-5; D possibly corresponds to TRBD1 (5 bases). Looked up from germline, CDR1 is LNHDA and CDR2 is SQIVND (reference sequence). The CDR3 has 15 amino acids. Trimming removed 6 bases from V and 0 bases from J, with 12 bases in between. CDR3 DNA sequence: TGTGCCAGTAGGAGAACACAGGTTAGCAATCAGCCCCAGCATTTT. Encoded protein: CASRRTQVSNQPQHF.

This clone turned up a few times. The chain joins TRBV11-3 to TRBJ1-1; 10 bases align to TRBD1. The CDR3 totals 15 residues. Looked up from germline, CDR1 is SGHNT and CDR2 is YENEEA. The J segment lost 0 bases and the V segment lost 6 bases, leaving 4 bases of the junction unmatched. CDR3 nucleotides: TGTGCCAGCAGTTGGACAGGGGGTTTGAACACTGAAGCTTTCTTT. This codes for CASSWTGGLNTEAFF.

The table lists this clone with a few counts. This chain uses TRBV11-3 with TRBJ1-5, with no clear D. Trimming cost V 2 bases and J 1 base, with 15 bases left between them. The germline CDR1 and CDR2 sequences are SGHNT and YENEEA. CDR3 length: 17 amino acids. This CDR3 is CASSLPRLQVSNQPQHF. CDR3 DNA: TGTGCCAGCAGCTTACCCAGATTGCAGGTAAGCAATCAGCCCCAGCATTTT.

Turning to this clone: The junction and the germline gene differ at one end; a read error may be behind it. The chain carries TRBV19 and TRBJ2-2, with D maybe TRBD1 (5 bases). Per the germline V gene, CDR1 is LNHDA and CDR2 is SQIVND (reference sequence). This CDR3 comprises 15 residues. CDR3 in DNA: TGTGCCAGTAGTCTAGACAGCGCGAACACCGGGGAGCTGTTTTTT. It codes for CASSLDSANTGELFF. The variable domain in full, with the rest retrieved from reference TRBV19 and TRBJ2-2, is DGGITQSPKYLFRKEGQNVTLSCEQNLNHDAMYWYRQDPGQGLRLIYYSQIVNDFQKGDIAEGYSVSREKKESFPLTVTSAQKNPTAFYLCASSLDSANTGELFFGEGSRLTVL.

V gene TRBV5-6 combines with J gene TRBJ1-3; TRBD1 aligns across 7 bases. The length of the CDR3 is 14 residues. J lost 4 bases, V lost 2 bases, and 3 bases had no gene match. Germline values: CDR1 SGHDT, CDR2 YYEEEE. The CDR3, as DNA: TGTGCCAGCAGCTTAAGGGGGCCAGGAAACACCATATATTTT. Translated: CASSLRGPGNTIYF. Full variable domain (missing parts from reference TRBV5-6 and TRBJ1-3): DAGVTQSPTHLIKTRGQQVTLRCSPKSGHDTVSWYQQALGQGPQFIFQYYEEEERQRGNFPDRFSGHQFPNYSSELNVNALLLGDSALYLCASSLRGPGNTIYFGEGSWLTVV.

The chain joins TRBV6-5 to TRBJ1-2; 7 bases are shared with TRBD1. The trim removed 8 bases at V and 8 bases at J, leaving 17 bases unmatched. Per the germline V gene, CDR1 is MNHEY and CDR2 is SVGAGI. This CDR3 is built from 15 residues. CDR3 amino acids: CASVGTGDPYRGYTF. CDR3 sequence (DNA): TGTGCCAGCGTGGGAACAGGGGACCCCTATCGAGGCTACACCTTC.

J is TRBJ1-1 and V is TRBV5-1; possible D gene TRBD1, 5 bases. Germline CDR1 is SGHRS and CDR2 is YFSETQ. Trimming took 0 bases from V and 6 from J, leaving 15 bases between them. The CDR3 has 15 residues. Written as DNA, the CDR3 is TGCGCCAGCAGCTTGGGGGCCAGGGCAGTCGCTGAAGCTTTCTTT. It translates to CASSLGARAVAEAFF. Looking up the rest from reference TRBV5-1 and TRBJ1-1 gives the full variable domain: KAGVTQTPRYLIKTRGQQVTLSCSPISGHRSVSWYQQTPGQGLQFLFEYFSETQRNKGNFPGRFSGRQFSNSRSEMNVSTLELGDSALYLCASSLGARAVAEAFFGQGTRLTVV.

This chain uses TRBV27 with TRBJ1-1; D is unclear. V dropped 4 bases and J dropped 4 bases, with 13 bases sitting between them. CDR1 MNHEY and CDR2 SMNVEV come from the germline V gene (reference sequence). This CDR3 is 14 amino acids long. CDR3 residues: CASSSLGLGTEAFF. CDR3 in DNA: TGTGCCAGCAGTTCTCTTGGGCTTGGCACTGAAGCTTTCTTT.

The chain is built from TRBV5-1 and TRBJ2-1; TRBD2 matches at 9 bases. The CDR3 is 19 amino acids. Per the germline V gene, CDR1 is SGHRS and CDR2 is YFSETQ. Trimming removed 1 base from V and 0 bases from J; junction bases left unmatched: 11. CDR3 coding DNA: TGCGCCAGCAGCTTGAGTGCTAGCGGGATTGTGAGCTCCTACAATGAGCAGTTCTTC. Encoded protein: CASSLSASGIVSSYNEQFF.

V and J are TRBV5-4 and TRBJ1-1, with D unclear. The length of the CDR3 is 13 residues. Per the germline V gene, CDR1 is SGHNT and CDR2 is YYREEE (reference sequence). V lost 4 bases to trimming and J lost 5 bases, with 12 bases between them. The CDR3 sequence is CASSPRTETEAFF. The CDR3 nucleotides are TGTGCCAGCAGCCCACGAACAGAGACTGAAGCTTTCTTT.

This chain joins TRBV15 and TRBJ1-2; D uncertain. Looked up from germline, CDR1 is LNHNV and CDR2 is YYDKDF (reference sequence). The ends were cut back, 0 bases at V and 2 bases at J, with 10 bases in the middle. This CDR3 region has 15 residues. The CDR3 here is CATSRDPNNNYGYTF. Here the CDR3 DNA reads TGTGCCACCAGCAGAGATCCCAACAACAACTATGGCTACACCTTC.